Shown below are 18 T cell receptor beta chains from a single sample sequenced in a study of CD8 T cells in ankylosing spondylitis. TCRdb reprocessed the 5' RACE reads via MiXCR and lists one record per CDR3 protein. The sample includes 20,000 to 25,000 distinct CDR3 sequences, 10% to 15% seen only once; the top ten take under 40%. The sequenced material came from blood. Every receptor here comes from a male donor with ankylosing spondylitis or in good health (not recorded which).

CDR3 sequence: CSARVIRETGELFF. As DNA, the CDR3 is TGCAGTGCTAGAGTCATCCGGGAGACCGGGGAGCTGTTTTTT. J is TRBJ2-2 and V is TRBV20-1; tentatively, D is TRBD2 (6 bases). CDR3 length equals 14 residues. V lost 1 base and J lost 5, with 11 bases in between. CDR1 is DFQATT and CDR2 is SNEGSKA in the germline V gene (reference sequence).

The rearrangement joins TRBV5-1 to TRBJ2-2; no firm D call. This CDR3 has 15 residues. Germline V gene lookup returns CDR1 SGHRS and CDR2 YFSETQ. V lost 0 bases and J 6 bases, leaving 12 bases between the germline ends. The CDR3 DNA sequence: TGCGCCAGCAGCTTGGTTGGTAATAGAGCCGGGGAGCTGTTTTTT. This translates into CASSLVGNRAGELFF.

This clonotype was counted at least ten times. The chain employs TRBV15 and TRBJ1-1; D ambiguous. CDR3 length: 14 amino acids. The germline V and J ends were trimmed by 2 bases and 8 bases, with 15 bases remaining between them. From germline, CDR1 is LNHNV and CDR2 YYDKDF (reference sequence). This CDR3 reads CATSRNRPWSEAFF. The CDR3 DNA follows: TGTGCCACCAGCAGAAACCGACCTTGGTCAGAAGCTTTCTTT.

The chain combines TRBV7-6 with TRBJ2-7; 13 nucleotides align to TRBD2. The V and J ends lost 6 bases and 4 bases, in that order; junction bases with no gene match: 9. The CDR3 sequence is 16 residues long. Germline lookup yields CDR1 SGHVS and CDR2 FNYEAQ. The CDR3 spells CASSSQKTSGRYEQYF. Here the CDR3 DNA reads TGTGCCAGCAGTTCCCAAAAGACTAGCGGGAGGTACGAGCAGTACTTC.

This chain uses TRBV12-3 or TRBV12-4 with TRBJ2-3; perhaps TRBD1 as D (5 bases). The CDR3 runs 15 residues. V was shortened by 1 base and J by 0 bases, with 8 bases between the two germline ends. The CDR3 DNA is TGTGCCAGCAGTTTAGGGGGCGCTAGCACAGATACGCAGTATTTT. This codes for CASSLGGASTDTQYF.

The chain uses TRBV5-4 and TRBJ2-3; no clear D gene. The CDR3 runs 16 residues. V was cut by 1 base and J by 0 bases, with 12 bases left in between. Germline-derived CDR1 and CDR2 are SGHNT and YYREEE (reference sequence). The CDR3 DNA sequence: TGTGCCAGCAGCTTGCTTCTACCTTATAGCACAGATACGCAGTATTTT. This codes for CASSLLLPYSTDTQYF.

This clonotype appeared a few times. This chain links TRBV7-2 with TRBJ2-7; the D gene could be TRBD1 or TRBD2 (5 bases each). CDR1 is SGHTA, CDR2 FQGNSA, per germline. V shed 3 bases and J shed 3 bases, with 15 bases lying between them. The CDR3 totals 15 residues. The DNA of the CDR3 is TGTGCCAGCAGCTTCTCCGGGACGGGAAACTACGAGCAGTACTTC. Translated, it gives CASSFSGTGNYEQYF.

This clonotype was seen at least ten times. The chain uses TRBV6-5 and TRBJ2-1; 11 bases map to TRBD2. Looked up from germline, CDR1 is MNHEY and CDR2 is SVGAGI. V shed 7 bases and J 5 bases; nucleotides not matched to a gene: 7. The CDR3 covers 15 residues. The CDR3 region has the DNA TGTGCCAGCACCAGACTAGCGGGGAAGAACAATGAGCAGTTCTTC. It codes for CASTRLAGKNNEQFF.

In its sample, this clonotype was seen many times. The chain uses TRBV5-1 and TRBJ1-6; 10 bases are a match to TRBD1. Germline values: CDR1 SGHRS, CDR2 YFSETQ. The length of the CDR3 is 17 residues. J was trimmed by 2 bases and V by 4 bases; bases with no gene match: 6. CDR3 in DNA: TGCGCCAGCAGCCCGGGACAGGGGAGAACCTATAATTCACCCCTCCACTTT. Translating gives CASSPGQGRTYNSPLHF.

This clonotype was detected only a few times. The rearrangement uses TRBV7-2 and TRBJ2-5, with 7 bases lining up with TRBD2. This CDR3 contains 14 residues. With 0 bases clipped from V and 5 bases from J, the junction kept 3 bases outside the gene matches. The germline gives CDR1 SGHTA, CDR2 FQGNSA. The DNA for the CDR3 is TGTGCCAGCAGCTTAGCGGGAGGGCCGGAGACCCAGTACTTC. Encoded protein: CASSLAGGPETQYF.

This clonotype has a count of ten or more. V and J are TRBV7-3 and TRBJ2-3; D is perhaps TRBD2 (5 bases). The CDR3 contains 14 residues. The germline CDR1 and CDR2 sequences are SGHTA and FQGTGA. V was trimmed by 3 bases and J by 2 bases, leaving 9 bases between them. The CDR3 protein is CASSFALATDTQYF. CDR3 in DNA: TGTGCCAGCAGCTTCGCTCTAGCCACAGATACGCAGTATTTT.

This clonotype is large in the sample. The chain links TRBV28 to TRBJ1-3; 7 bases agree with TRBD1. Unmatched junction bases numbered 9, after V lost 7 bases and J lost 0 bases. The CDR3 has 16 residues. CDR1 is MDHEN and CDR2 is SYDVKM in the germline V gene. The CDR3 sequence: CASTARQGVSGNTIYF. The CDR3 DNA reads as TGTGCCAGCACGGCAAGACAGGGAGTCTCTGGAAACACCATATATTTT.

This clonotype was counted between two and nine times. The chain uses TRBV15 and TRBJ2-1; D assignment may be TRBD1 or TRBD2 (5 bases each). Germline V gene lookup returns CDR1 LNHNV and CDR2 YYDKDF (reference sequence). The CDR3 length is 15 residues. With 3 bases removed from V and 1 base from J, the gap between germline ends came to 10 bases. CDR3 amino acids: CATSSEWGSYNEQFF. CDR3 DNA sequence: TGTGCCACCAGCAGTGAGTGGGGGTCCTACAATGAGCAGTTCTTC.

This rearrangement joins TRBV12-3 or TRBV12-4 to TRBJ1-1, with D unresolved. The V end lost 1 base, the J end lost 5 bases, and 8 bases lay between the germline ends. The CDR3 has 13 amino acids. The CDR3 DNA follows: TGTGCCAGCAGTTTAGGCCAATGGACTGAAGCTTTCTTT. Its translation is CASSLGQWTEAFF.

This clonotype came up a few times. The genes are TRBV6-2 or TRBV6-3 and TRBJ2-2; 10 positions match TRBD2. Germline loops: CDR1 MNHEY, CDR2 SVGEGT. This CDR3 has 16 residues. Trimming took 4 bases from V and 5 from J; bases not matched to a gene: 7. In DNA, the CDR3 is TGTGCCAGCAGTTCCCCTAGCGGGAGTGGTACCGGGGAGCTGTTTTTT. It encodes CASSSPSGSGTGELFF.

This clonotype was seen many times. The V gene is TRBV5-1, the J gene TRBJ2-5; 9 bases align to TRBD2. CDR1 and CDR2 (germline): SGHRS, YFSETQ. The CDR3 has 16 amino acids. V was clipped by 1 base and J by 5 bases; unmatched bases: 9. The CDR3 region is CASSLRAGLASETQYF. In nucleotides, the CDR3 is TGCGCCAGCAGCTTGCGTGCCGGACTAGCGAGTGAGACCCAGTACTTC. The variable domain in full, completed from reference TRBV5-1 and TRBJ2-5, reads KAGVTQTPRYLIKTRGQQVTLSCSPISGHRSVSWYQQTPGQGLQFLFEYFSETQRNKGNFPGRFSGRQFSNSRSEMNVSTLELGDSALYLCASSLRAGLASETQYFGPGTRLLVL.

This chain connects TRBV7-9 to TRBJ2-7; D possibly corresponds to TRBD2 (6 bases). The CDR3 is 15 amino acids. The V gene's germline CDR1 is SEHNR and CDR2 FQNEAQ (reference sequence). With 1 base removed from V and 0 bases from J, the gap between germline ends came to 10 bases. In nucleotides, the CDR3 is TGTGCCAGCAGCTTAGTCCCCGGGGGCTCCTACGAGCAGTACTTC. It specifies CASSLVPGGSYEQYF.

This clonotype appeared a few times. This rearrangement joins TRBV28 to TRBJ1-4; perhaps TRBD1 as D (6 bases). Germline V gives CDR1 MDHEN, CDR2 SYDVKM. The ends were cut back, 11 bases at V and 2 bases at J, with 15 bases in the middle. This CDR3 is 14 amino acids long. The CDR3 region has the DNA TGTGCCTCACGGTGGGGGCGGACTAATGAAAAACTGTTTTTT. The encoded protein is CASRWGRTNEKLFF.